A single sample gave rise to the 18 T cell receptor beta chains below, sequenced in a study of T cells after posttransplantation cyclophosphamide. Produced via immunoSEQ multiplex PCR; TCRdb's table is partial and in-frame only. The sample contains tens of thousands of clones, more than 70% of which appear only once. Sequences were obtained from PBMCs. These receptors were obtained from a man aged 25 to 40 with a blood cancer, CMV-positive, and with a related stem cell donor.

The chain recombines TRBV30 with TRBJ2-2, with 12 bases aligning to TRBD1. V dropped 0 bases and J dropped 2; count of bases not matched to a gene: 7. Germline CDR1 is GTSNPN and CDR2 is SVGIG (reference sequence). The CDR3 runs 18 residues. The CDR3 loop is CAWSVRPGQGANTGELFF. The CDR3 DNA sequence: TGTGCCTGGAGTGTAAGACCGGGACAGGGGGCCAACACCGGGGAGCTGTTTTTT.

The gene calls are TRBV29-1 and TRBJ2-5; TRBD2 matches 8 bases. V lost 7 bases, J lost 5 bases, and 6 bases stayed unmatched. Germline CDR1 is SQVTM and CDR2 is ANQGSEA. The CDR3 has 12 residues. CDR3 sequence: CSAGGGAETQYF. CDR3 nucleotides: TGCAGCGCGGGAGGGGGGGCGGAGACCCAGTACTTC. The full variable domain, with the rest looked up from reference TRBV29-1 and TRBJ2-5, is SAVISQKPSRDICQRGTSLTIQCQVDSQVTMMFWYRQQPGQSLTLIATANQGSEATYESGFVIDKFPISRPNLTFSTLTVSNMSPEDSSIYLCSAGGGAETQYFGPGTRLLVL.

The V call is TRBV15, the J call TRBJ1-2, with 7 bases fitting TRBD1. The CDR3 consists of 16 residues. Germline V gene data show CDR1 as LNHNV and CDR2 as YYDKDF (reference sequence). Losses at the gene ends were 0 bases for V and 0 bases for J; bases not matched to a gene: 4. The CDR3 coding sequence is TGTGCCACCAGCAGAGATTCAGGGGGAGCTAACTATGGCTACACCTTC. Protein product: CATSRDSGGANYGYTF.

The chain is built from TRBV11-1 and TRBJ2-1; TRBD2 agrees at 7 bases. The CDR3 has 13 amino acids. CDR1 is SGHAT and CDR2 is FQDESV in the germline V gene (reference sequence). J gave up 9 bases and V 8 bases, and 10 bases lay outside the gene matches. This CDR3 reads CASGRGGLVEQFF. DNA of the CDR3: TGTGCCAGCGGGAGGGGAGGGCTCGTTGAGCAGTTCTTC. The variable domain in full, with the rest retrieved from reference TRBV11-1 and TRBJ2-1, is EAEVAQSPRYKITEKSQAVAFWCDPISGHATLYWYRQILGQGPELLVQFQDESVVDDSQLPKDRFSAERLKGVDSTLKIQPAELGDSAMYLCASGRGGLVEQFFGPGTRLTVL.

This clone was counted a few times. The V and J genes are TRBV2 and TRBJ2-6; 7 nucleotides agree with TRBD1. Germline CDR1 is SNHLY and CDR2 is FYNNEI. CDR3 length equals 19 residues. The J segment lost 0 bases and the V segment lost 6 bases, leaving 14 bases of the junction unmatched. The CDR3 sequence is CASRHPRDREVSGANVLTF. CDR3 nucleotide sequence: TGTGCCAGCAGACACCCAAGGGACAGAGAAGTCTCTGGGGCCAACGTCCTGACTTTC.

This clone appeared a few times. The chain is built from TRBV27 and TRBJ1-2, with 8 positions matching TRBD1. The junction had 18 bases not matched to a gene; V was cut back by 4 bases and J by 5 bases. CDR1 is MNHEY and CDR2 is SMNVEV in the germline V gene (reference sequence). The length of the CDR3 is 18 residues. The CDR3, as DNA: TGTGCCAGCAGTTCGGCCGGGACAGGTCAGCTTGCTCTTTATGGCTACACCTTC. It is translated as CASSSAGTGQLALYGYTF.

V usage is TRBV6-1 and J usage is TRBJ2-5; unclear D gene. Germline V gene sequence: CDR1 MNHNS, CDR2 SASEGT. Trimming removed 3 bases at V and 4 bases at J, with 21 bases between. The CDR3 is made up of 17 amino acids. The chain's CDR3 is CASSETYKLLFPETQYF. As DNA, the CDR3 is TGTGCCAGCAGTGAGACTTATAAGCTCCTTTTTCCAGAGACCCAGTACTTC.

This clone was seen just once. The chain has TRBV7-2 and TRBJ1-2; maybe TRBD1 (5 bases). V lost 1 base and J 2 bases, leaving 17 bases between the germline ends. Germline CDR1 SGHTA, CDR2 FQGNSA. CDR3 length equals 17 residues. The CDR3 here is CASSLGRTLGGNYGYTF. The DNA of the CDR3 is TGTGCCAGCAGCTTAGGCCGTACCTTGGGGGGGAACTATGGCTACACCTTC.

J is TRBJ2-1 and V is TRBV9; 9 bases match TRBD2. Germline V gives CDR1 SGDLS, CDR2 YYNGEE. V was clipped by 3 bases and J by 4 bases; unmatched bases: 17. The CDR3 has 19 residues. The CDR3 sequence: CASSARLAEGLGVYNEQFF. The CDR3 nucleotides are TGTGCCAGCAGCGCCCGACTAGCGGAGGGGCTGGGGGTGTACAATGAGCAGTTCTTC.

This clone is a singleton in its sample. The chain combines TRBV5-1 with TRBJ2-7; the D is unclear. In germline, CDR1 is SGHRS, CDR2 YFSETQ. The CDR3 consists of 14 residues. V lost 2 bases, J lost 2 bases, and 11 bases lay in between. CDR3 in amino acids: CASSFNPTTYEQYF. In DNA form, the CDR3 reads TGCGCCAGCAGCTTCAATCCGACAACCTACGAGCAGTACTTC.

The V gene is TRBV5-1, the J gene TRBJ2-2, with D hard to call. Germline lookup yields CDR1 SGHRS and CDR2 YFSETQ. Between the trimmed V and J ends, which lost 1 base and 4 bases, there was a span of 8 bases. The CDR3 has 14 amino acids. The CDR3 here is CASSLMQITGELFF. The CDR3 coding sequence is TGCGCCAGCAGCTTGATGCAGATCACCGGGGAGCTGTTTTTT.

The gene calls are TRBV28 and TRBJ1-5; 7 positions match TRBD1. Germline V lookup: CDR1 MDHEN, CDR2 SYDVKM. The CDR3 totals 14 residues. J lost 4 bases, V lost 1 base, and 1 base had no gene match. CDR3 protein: CASSLSRGNQPQHF. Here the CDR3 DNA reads TGTGCCAGCAGTTTATCCAGGGGGAATCAGCCCCAGCATTTT. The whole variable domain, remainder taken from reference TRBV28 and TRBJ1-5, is DVKVTQSSRYLVKRTGEKVFLECVQDMDHENMFWYRQDPGLGLRLIYFSYDVKMKEKGDIPEGYSVSREKKERFSLILESASTNQTSMYLCASSLSRGNQPQHFGDGTRLSIL.

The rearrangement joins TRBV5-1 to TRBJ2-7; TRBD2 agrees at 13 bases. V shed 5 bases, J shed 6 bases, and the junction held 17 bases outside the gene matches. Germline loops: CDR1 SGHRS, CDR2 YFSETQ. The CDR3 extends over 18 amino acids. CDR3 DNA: TGCGCCAGCAGTGAGAGACTAGCGGGAGGCTGGGGCCTCTTCGAGCAGTACTTC. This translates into CASSERLAGGWGLFEQYF. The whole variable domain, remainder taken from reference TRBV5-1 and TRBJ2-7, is KAGVTQTPRYLIKTRGQQVTLSCSPISGHRSVSWYQQTPGQGLQFLFEYFSETQRNKGNFPGRFSGRQFSNSRSEMNVSTLELGDSALYLCASSERLAGGWGLFEQYFGPGTRLTVT.

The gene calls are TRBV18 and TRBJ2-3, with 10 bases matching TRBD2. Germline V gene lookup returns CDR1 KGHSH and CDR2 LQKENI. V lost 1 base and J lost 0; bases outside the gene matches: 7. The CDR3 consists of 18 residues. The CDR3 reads CASSPRGLAVSSTDTQYF. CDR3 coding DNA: TGTGCCAGCTCACCACGAGGACTAGCGGTAAGTAGCACAGATACGCAGTATTTT.

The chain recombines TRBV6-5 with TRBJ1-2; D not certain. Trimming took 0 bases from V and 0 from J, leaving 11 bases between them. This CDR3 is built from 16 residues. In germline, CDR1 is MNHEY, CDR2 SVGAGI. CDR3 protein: CASSYSGGITNYGYTF. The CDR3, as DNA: TGTGCCAGCAGTTACTCAGGAGGCATCACTAACTATGGCTACACCTTC.

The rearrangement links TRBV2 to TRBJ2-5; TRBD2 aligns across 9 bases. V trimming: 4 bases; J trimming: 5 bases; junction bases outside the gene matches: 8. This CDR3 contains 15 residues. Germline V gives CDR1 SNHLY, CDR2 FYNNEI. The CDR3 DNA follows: TGTGCCAGCAGTGGGGTAGCGGGAGAGCAGGAGACCCAGTACTTC. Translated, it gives CASSGVAGEQETQYF. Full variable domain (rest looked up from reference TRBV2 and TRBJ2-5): EPEVTQTPSHQVTQMGQEVILRCVPISNHLYFYWYRQILGQKVEFLVSFYNNEISEKSEIFDDQFSVERPDGSNFTLKIRSTKLEDSAMYFCASSGVAGEQETQYFGPGTRLLVL.

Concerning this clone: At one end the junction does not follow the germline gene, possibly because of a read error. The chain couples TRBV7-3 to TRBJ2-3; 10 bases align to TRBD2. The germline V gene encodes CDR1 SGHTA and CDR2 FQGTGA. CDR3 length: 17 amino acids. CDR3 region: CASSLTASGSATDTQYF. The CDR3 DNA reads TGTGCCAGCAGCCTAACTGCTAGCGGGAGTGCTACAGATACGCAGTATTTT.

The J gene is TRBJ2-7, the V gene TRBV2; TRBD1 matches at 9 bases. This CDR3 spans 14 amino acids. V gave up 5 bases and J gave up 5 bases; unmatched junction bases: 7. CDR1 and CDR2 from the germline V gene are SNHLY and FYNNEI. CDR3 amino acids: CASSFLDRGDEQYF. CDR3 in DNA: TGTGCCAGCAGTTTCTTGGACAGGGGAGACGAGCAGTACTTC.